Each of the 2 T cell receptor beta chains below was sequenced from the same sample in a study of blood T cells in healthy people across ages. A second PCR of 7 to 11 cycles used a sample-barcoded 5' primer and a J-beta primer mix. TCRdb reanalysed the 5' RACE reads using MiXCR and keeps one entry per CDR3 protein. Here the sample spans roughly 1,300,000 distinct CDR3 sequences, roughly 60% being singletons. Material: blood. The receptors originated from a man aged 18 to 30 in good health.

This chain links TRBV29-1 with TRBJ2-4; D remains ambiguous. Germline lookup yields CDR1 SQVTM and CDR2 ANQGSEA. V lost 5 bases to trimming and J lost 4 bases, with 12 bases between them. The CDR3 extends over 13 amino acids. The CDR3 nucleotides are TGCAGCGTTCTGGCAGAGACAAAAAACATTCAGTACTTC. This codes for CSVLAETKNIQYF.

This clonotype appeared a few times. V gene TRBV4-1 combines with J gene TRBJ2-6, with TRBD1 as a possible D gene (7 bases). V lost 4 bases to trimming and J lost 2 bases, with 9 bases between them. Per the germline V gene, CDR1 is MGHRA and CDR2 is YSYEKL. CDR3 length: 15 residues. The CDR3 DNA sequence: TGCGCCAGCAGCCGCGGGACAGCTGGGGCCAACGTCCTGACTTTC. Residues: CASSRGTAGANVLTF.